The clone carrying this TCR beta chain was counted a few times. Its antigen is as yet unknown. This sample is part of a study of CD8 T cells in ankylosing spondylitis. General study points: Several highly homologous variants formed a TCR beta motif that appeared characteristic of ankylosing spondylitis blood.

TCRdb recomputed calls from the 5' RACE reads with MiXCR, one row per CDR3 protein. This sample has 700,000 or so distinct CDR3 sequences, with around 17% found just once. The length of the CDR3 is 14 residues. Trimming pared 1 base from V and 5 bases from J, leaving 14 bases between. Germline lookup yields CDR1 SQVTM and CDR2 ANQGSEA. The clonotype was recovered from a male donor with ankylosing spondylitis. Sequenced sample: blood, either unsorted or a sorted T cell fraction (not recorded which). The V call is TRBV29-1, the J call TRBJ2-5; either TRBD1 or TRBD2 may fit D (7 bases each). The CDR3 sequence is CSVEGEGARETQYF. CDR3 coding DNA: TGCAGCGTTGAAGGGGAGGGGGCGCGGGAGACCCAGTACTTC.